The source of this T cell receptor (beta chain) is a study of identical twins. TCRdb passed the 5' RACE reads through MiXCR, listing each CDR3 protein once. The sample contains around 340,000 distinct CDR3 sequences, roughly 9% of which appear only once. The CDR3 has 17 residues. J was trimmed by 10 bases and V by 0 bases; bases with no gene match: 14. The germline CDR1 and CDR2 sequences are SGHRS and YFSETQ. The chain uses TRBV5-1 and TRBJ2-1; TRBD2 aligns across 9 bases. This sequence was found in a woman between 50 and 59 years old in good health. The sample comprised naive T cells sorted from blood. In DNA, the CDR3 is TGCGCCAGCAGCTTGGTGACTATGCGGGAGGGCCCTCAAGAGCAGTTCTTC. Amino acid sequence: CASSLVTMREGPQEQFF.